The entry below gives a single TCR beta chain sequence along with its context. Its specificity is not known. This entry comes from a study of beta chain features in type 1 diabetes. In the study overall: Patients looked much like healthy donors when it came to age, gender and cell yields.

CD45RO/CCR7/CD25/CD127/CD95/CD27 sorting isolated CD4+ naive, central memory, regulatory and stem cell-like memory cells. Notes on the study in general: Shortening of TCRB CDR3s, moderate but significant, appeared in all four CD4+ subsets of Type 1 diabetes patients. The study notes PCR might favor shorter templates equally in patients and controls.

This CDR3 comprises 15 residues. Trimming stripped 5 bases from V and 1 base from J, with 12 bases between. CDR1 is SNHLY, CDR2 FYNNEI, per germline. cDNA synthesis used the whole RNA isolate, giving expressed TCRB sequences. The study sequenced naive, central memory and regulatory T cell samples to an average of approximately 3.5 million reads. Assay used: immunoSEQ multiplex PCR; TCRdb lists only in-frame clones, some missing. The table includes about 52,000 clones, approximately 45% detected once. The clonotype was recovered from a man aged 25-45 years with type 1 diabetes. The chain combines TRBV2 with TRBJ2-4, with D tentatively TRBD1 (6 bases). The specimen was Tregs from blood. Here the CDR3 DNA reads TGTGCCAGCAGTAGACAGGATAGGGCCAAAAACATTCAGTACTTC. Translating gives CASSRQDRAKNIQYF.